This T cell receptor (beta chain) is drawn from a study of blood T cell repertoires in COVID-19. This CDR3 has 14 amino acids. The germline gives CDR1 MNHEY, CDR2 SMNVEV (reference sequence). Germline trimming cut 6 bases from V and 4 bases from J; bases unmatched to any gene: 4. TCRdb's table, derived via immunoSEQ multiplex PCR, lists solely in-frame clones and lacks some. Here the sample spans roughly 220,000 clones, roughly 80% being singletons. The rearrangement joins TRBV27 to TRBJ2-5; 11 nucleotides line up with TRBD2. The TCR sequence derives from a middle-aged woman with acute COVID-19. The sequenced sample consisted of PBMCs or T cells enriched from blood (not recorded which). The CDR3 nucleotides are TGTGCCAGCAGGGTAGCGGGGGGGCGAGAGACCCAGTACTTC. This gives the protein CASRVAGGRETQYF.